The rows below give T cell receptor beta chains drawn from one sample of a study of CD8 T cells in ankylosing spondylitis. TCRdb redid the calling of the 5' RACE reads with MiXCR, one entry per CDR3 protein. The repertoire holds 250,000 to 350,000 distinct CDR3 sequences, under 25% seen once, with about 3.7% in the top ten. Sequences were obtained from blood, either unsorted or a sorted T cell fraction (not recorded which). These receptors were taken from a female donor with ankylosing spondylitis or in good health (not recorded which). The CDR3 runs from the conserved cysteine through the conserved F or W. A D gene is named only where the DNA matches it firmly. Not all rows give a size; the values are once, few, many and, for expanded clones, a class.

D	J	size	V	DNA	CDR3
TRBD1	TRBJ2-7	many	TRBV29-1	TGCAGCGTTGTCACAGGGGAAAGATCCTACGAGCAGTACTTC	CSVVTGERSYEQYF
.	TRBJ1-2	.	TRBV6-1	TGTGCCAGCAGTGAAGTGGGTGGCTACACCTTC	CASSEVGGYTF
.	TRBJ1-4	few	TRBV5-1	TGCGCCAGCAGCTTGGACAGCACGGATGAAAAACTGTTTTTT	CASSLDSTDEKLFF
TRBD1	TRBJ2-2	.	TRBV12-3/TRBV12-4	TGTGCCAGCAGTCCCTTCCGTAGGGGGCTCCGGAACACCGGGGAGCTGTTTTTT	CASSPFRRGLRNTGELFF
.	TRBJ2-5	.	TRBV29-1	TGCAGCGTTCCATGGGTGGGGGGACGGGAGACCCAGTACTTC	CSVPWVGGRETQYF
.	TRBJ2-7	.	TRBV28	TGTGCCAGCGGTCTTTTAGCCTACGAGCAGTACTTC	CASGLLAYEQYF
TRBD1	TRBJ1-5	.	TRBV3-1	TGTACCAGCAGCCGAGGGGGCGGTGGCAATCAGCCCCAGCATTTT	CTSSRGGGGNQPQHF
.	TRBJ2-5	.	TRBV7-8	TGTGCCAGCCATGAAGGGGAGACCCAGTACTTC	CASHEGETQYF
TRBD2	TRBJ2-3	.	TRBV9	TGTGCCAGCAGCGTATTTATAGCGGGAGGCTCGGCAGATACGCAGTATTTT	CASSVFIAGGSADTQYF
.	TRBJ1-3	few	TRBV10-3	TGTGCCATCACAAAGGGGTCTGGAAACACCATATATTTT	CAITKGSGNTIYF
.	TRBJ2-5	many	TRBV12-3/TRBV12-4	TGTGCCAGCAGTTCGTCGGTTGGGTCCGGAGAGACCCAGTACTTC	CASSSSVGSGETQYF
.	TRBJ2-7	.	TRBV7-2	TGTGCCAGCAGCATAAGATCCCTAGGGGGCTACGAGCAGTACTTC	CASSIRSLGGYEQYF
.	TRBJ2-3	.	TRBV20-1	TGCAGTGTTTTACCGAGGGGGATCGGAACAGATACGCAGTATTTT	CSVLPRGIGTDTQYF
TRBD2	TRBJ2-3	.	TRBV4-3	TGCGCCAGCAGCCAAGGGGGGGAGCGGGGTATTTCGGGTACGCAGTATTTT	CASSQGGERGISGTQYF
.	TRBJ2-2	.	TRBV7-2	TGTGCCAGCCGAGGATTGGGCACCGGGGAGCTGGTTTTT	CASRGLGTGELVF